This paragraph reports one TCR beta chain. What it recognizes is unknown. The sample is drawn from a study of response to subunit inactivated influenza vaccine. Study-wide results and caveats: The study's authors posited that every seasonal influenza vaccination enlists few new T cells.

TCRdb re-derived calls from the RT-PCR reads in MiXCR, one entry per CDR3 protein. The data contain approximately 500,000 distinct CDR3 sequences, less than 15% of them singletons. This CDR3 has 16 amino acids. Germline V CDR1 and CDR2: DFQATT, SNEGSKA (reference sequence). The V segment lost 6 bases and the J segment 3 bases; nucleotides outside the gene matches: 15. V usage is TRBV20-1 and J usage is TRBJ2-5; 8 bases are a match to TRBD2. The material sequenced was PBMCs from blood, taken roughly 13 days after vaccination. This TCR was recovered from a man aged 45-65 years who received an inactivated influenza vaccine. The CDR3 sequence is CSAAPLLAGREETQYF. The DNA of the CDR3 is TGCAGTGCGGCCCCCCTGCTAGCGGGCAGGGAAGAGACCCAGTACTTC.